This TCR beta chain originates from a study of blood T cell repertoires in COVID-19. CDR1 and CDR2 from the germline V gene are SGHNT and YYREEE (reference sequence). The CDR3 length is 15 residues. Trimming took 2 bases from V and 2 from J; bases not matched to a gene: 4. As processed by the authors: Amplified reference gene primers provided the basis for estimating nucleated cell counts. Repertoires were generated with immunoSEQ multiplex PCR, while TCRdb's copy carries only in-frame clones and drops some. The DNA gave D and trimming, while V, J and clone size come from that table. In the table there are 310,000 or so clones, approximately 85% of which are singletons.

The chain carries TRBV5-4 and TRBJ2-3, with 8 bases lining up with TRBD1. The sample taken for sequencing was peripheral blood. The TCR comes from a woman aged 50 to 60 with acute or convalescent COVID-19. The CDR3 region is CASSFLTGVTDTQYF. CDR3 DNA sequence: TGTGCCAGCAGCTTCTTGACAGGGGTCACAGATACGCAGTATTTT.